A single sample is the source of the 9 T cell receptor beta chains below, sequenced in a study of Tregs in tolerant kidney transplant recipients. Assay used: immunoSEQ multiplex PCR; TCRdb lists only in-frame clones, some missing. Here the sample table reports tens of thousands of clones. The material was CD4+ T cells from blood, obtained before the transplant. The receptors derive from a human donor who received a combined kidney and bone marrow transplant.

As regards this clone: Read coverage stops 3 residues before the CDR3 terminus; the germline J gene supplies the remainder. The V and J genes are TRBV5-1 and TRBJ1-1; 7 nucleotides line up with TRBD1. The ends lost 3 bases at V and 1 base at J; junction bases unmatched: 0. The length of the CDR3 is 13 residues. Per germline, CDR1 SGHRS and CDR2 YFSETQ. CDR3 in amino acids: CASSWDRNTEAFF. The sequenced CDR3 bases are TGCGCCAGCAGCTGGGACAGGAACACTGAA.

In regard to this clone: Read coverage stops 3 residues before the CDR3 terminus; the germline J gene supplies the remainder. The chain joins TRBV2 to TRBJ2-6; D is ambiguous. Trimming cost V 7 bases and J 0 bases, with 13 bases left between them. The CDR3 is 16 residues long. Germline V gene lookup returns CDR1 SNHLY and CDR2 FYNNEI. The CDR3: CASTLGQSSGANVLTF. The covered CDR3 bases are TGTGCCAGCACACTGGGCCAGAGCTCTGGGGCCAACGTC.

With regard to this clone: The read falls 3 residues short of the CDR3 end, and the missing part is taken from the germline J gene. This sequence joins TRBV18 and TRBJ2-5, with 13 bases fitting TRBD2. Unmatched junction bases numbered 13, after V lost 6 bases and J lost 6 bases. CDR1 KGHSH and CDR2 LQKENI come from the germline V gene. This CDR3 comprises 17 residues. The CDR3 is CASSHGTSGALGKTQYF. The DNA read from the CDR3 is TGTGCCAGCTCCCACGGGACTAGCGGGGCCCTCGGGAAGACC.

About this clone: The read terminates 3 residues ahead of where the CDR3 ends, so the germline J gene completes it. The chain combines TRBV6-2 or TRBV6-3 with TRBJ2-1; 12 bases agree with TRBD2. The junction had 7 bases not matched to a gene; V was cut back by 8 bases and J by 5 bases. This CDR3 has 15 amino acids. Per the germline V gene, CDR1 is MNHEY and CDR2 is SVGEGT. Incomplete CDR3 DNA: TGTGCCAGCCAATTCACTAGCGGGAGGAACAATGAG. Amino acid sequence: CASQFTSGRNNE. The CDR3 in full is CASQFTSGRNNEQFF.

On this clone: The read falls 3 residues short of the CDR3 end, and the missing part is taken from the germline J gene. The chain carries TRBV7-9 and TRBJ2-1, with D possibly being TRBD2 (7 bases). CDR1 is SEHNR and CDR2 is FQNEAQ in the germline V gene (reference sequence). V gave up 0 bases and J gave up 7 bases, with 13 bases separating them. There are 15 residues in the CDR3. The CDR3 DNA, read in part, is TGTGCCAGCAGCTTAGCCCACGGGGGGCGGAATGAG. The encoded protein is CASSLAHGGRNE. The entire CDR3 is CASSLAHGGRNEQFF.

In the case of this clone: The DNA ends 3 residues before the CDR3 does, and the rest of the CDR3 is filled in from the germline J gene. The J gene is TRBJ1-5, the V gene TRBV7-2; D is unclear. This CDR3 has 12 residues. Germline assignment: CDR1 SGHTA and CDR2 FQGNSA. V lost 2 bases to trimming and J lost 7 bases, with 6 bases between them. The part of the CDR3 DNA that was read is TGTGCCAGCAGCTTACACGGGCAGCCC. Protein product: CASSLHGQP. The whole CDR3 reads CASSLHGQPQHF.

In the case of this clone: Read data end 3 residues before the CDR3 end; the end is taken from the germline J gene. The chain recombines TRBV19 with TRBJ2-7; 10 bases map to TRBD1. The CDR3 has 15 amino acids. CDR1 is LNHDA, CDR2 SQIVND, per germline (reference sequence). After removal of 5 bases from V and 3 bases from J, the junction contained 7 bases not matched to a gene. Partial CDR3 DNA: TGTGCCAGTAGTGTGGGACAGGGGAAGAACTACGAG. It translates to CASSVGQGKNYE. The complete CDR3 sequence is CASSVGQGKNYEQYF.

To note about this clone: The read comes to an end 3 residues before the CDR3 does, leaving the germline J gene to fill in the end. V is TRBV7-2 and J is TRBJ1-6, with 8 bases matching TRBD1. The CDR3 has 15 residues. Germline values: CDR1 SGHTA, CDR2 FQGNSA. Trimming cost V 5 bases and J 10 bases; bases outside gene matches: 10. CDR3 in amino acids: CASSPKQGAGSPLHF. Incomplete CDR3 DNA: TGTGCCAGCAGCCCAAAGCAGGGGGCAGGATCACCC. The variable domain in full, completed from reference TRBV7-2 and TRBJ1-6, reads GAGVSQSPSNKVTEKGKDVELRCDPISGHTALYWYRQSLGQGLEFLIYFQGNSAPDKSGLPSDRFSAERTGGSVSTLTIQRTQQEDSAVYLCASSPKQGAGSPLHFGNGTRLTVT.

On this clone itself: Coverage ceases 3 residues before the CDR3 finishes, and the germline J gene fills in the end. The rearrangement uses TRBV18 and TRBJ1-2; 7 bases agree with TRBD1. V was clipped by 3 bases and J by 6 bases; unmatched bases: 10. This CDR3 is built from 15 residues. Germline V gene sequence: CDR1 KGHSH, CDR2 LQKENI. The CDR3 is CASSPKTGSKDGYTF. The DNA read from the CDR3 is TGTGCCAGCTCACCTAAGACAGGGTCTAAAGATGGC.